Below are 8 T cell receptor beta chains sequenced from a single sample in a study of cytomegalovirus exposure and HLA in healthy donors. The PCR contained 60 Vbeta and 13 Jbeta primers. Here immunoSEQ multiplex PCR was the method, and the copy in TCRdb shows in-frame clones only, minus some. The table shows more than 85,000 clones, with 75% to 85% occurring only once. Specimen: PBMCs. Source of these receptors: a man aged 18 to 30 in good health and CMV-seronegative.

This clone appeared a single time. Other nucleotide sequences in the sample specify the same CDR3. This chain links TRBV4-3 with TRBJ1-5, with TRBD1 as a possible D gene (6 bases). The CDR3 length is 15 residues. V was pared by 1 base and J by 5 bases, with 12 bases between. Germline V gene sequence: CDR1 LGHNA, CDR2 YSLEER. This CDR3 is CASSQATGFDQPQHF. DNA for the CDR3: TGCGCCAGCAGCCAAGCAACAGGGTTTGATCAGCCCCAGCATTTT.

CDR3 DNA sequence: TGTGCCAGCAGTTACTTGAGTAGCAATCAGCCCCAGCATTTT. As protein: CASSYLSSNQPQHF. The gene calls are TRBV6-5 and TRBJ1-5; D uncertain. Per the germline V gene, CDR1 is MNHEY and CDR2 is SVGAGI. The CDR3 contains 14 residues. Trimming left V 1 base short and J 0 bases short, with 4 bases between.

The genes are TRBV28 and TRBJ2-1, with a tentative D call TRBD2 (6 bases). The CDR3 consists of 15 residues. Germline V gene lookup returns CDR1 MDHEN and CDR2 SYDVKM. Between the trimmed V and J ends, which lost 5 bases and 8 bases, there was a span of 19 bases. The CDR3 loop reads CASSPLREATDEQFF. The CDR3 coding sequence is TGTGCCAGCAGTCCCCTCAGGGAGGCCACAGATGAGCAGTTCTTC.

The chain is built from TRBV5-5 and TRBJ1-1; 7 nucleotides align to TRBD1. This CDR3 is 13 amino acids long. V shed 5 bases, J shed 6 bases, and the junction held 7 bases outside the gene matches. Germline V gene lookup returns CDR1 SGHKS and CDR2 YYEKEE (reference sequence). The CDR3 DNA reads TGTGCCAGCAGTTTGACAGGGACCCCTGAAGCTTTCTTT. Protein sequence: CASSLTGTPEAFF.

This chain connects TRBV7-2 to TRBJ2-7, with D possibly TRBD1 on 6 matching bases. The V and J ends lost 6 bases and 2 bases respectively, with 11 bases between them. This CDR3 region has 13 residues. Germline assignment: CDR1 SGHTA and CDR2 FQGNSA. CDR3 protein: CASRPGHTYEQYF. DNA of the CDR3: TGTGCCAGCAGGCCGGGACATACCTACGAGCAGTACTTC. Based on the CDR3 plus reference TRBV7-2 and TRBJ2-7, the full variable domain is GAGVSQSPSNKVTEKGKDVELRCDPISGHTALYWYRQSLGQGLEFLIYFQGNSAPDKSGLPSDRFSAERTGGSVSTLTIQRTQQEDSAVYLCASRPGHTYEQYFGPGTRLTVT.

The gene calls are TRBV25-1 and TRBJ2-1; 7 bases line up with TRBD2. The CDR3 sequence is 15 residues long. The V and J ends lost 4 bases and 5 bases, in that order; junction bases with no gene match: 8. Looked up from germline, CDR1 is MGHDK and CDR2 is SYGVNS. CDR3: CASSVPSGKNNEQFF. Here the CDR3 DNA reads TGTGCCAGCAGTGTACCCAGCGGGAAAAACAATGAGCAGTTCTTC.

The V call is TRBV7-9, the J call TRBJ2-7; D is unclear. Trimming shortened V by 3 bases and J by 3 bases, and 3 bases separated the two germline ends. Germline V gene sequence: CDR1 SEHNR, CDR2 FQNEAQ (reference sequence). CDR3 size: 11 residues. The CDR3: CASSFYYEQYF. The CDR3, as DNA: TGTGCCAGCAGCTTTTACTACGAGCAGTACTTC. Supplemented by reference TRBV7-9 and TRBJ2-7, the full variable domain reads DTGVSQNPRHKITKRGQNVTFRCDPISEHNRLYWYRQTLGQGPEFLTYFQNEAQLEKSRLLSDRFSAERPKGSFSTLEIQRTEQGDSAMYLCASSFYYEQYFGPGTRLTVT.

This clone was recorded once. The genes are TRBV15 and TRBJ2-7; 9 positions agree with TRBD2. The germline V gene has CDR1 LNHNV and CDR2 YYDKDF (reference sequence). J was trimmed by 0 bases and V by 1 base; bases with no gene match: 4. The CDR3 has 16 amino acids. In nucleotides, the CDR3 is TGTGCCACCAGCAGAGGGGCTAGCGGGACCTCCTACGAGCAGTACTTC. Amino acid sequence: CATSRGASGTSYEQYF. Full variable domain (missing parts from reference TRBV15 and TRBJ2-7): DAMVIQNPRYQVTQFGKPVTLSCSQTLNHNVMYWYQQKSSQAPKLLFHYYDKDFNNEADTPDNFQSRRPNTSFCFLDIRSPGLGDTAMYLCATSRGASGTSYEQYFGPGTRLTVT.